A single sample gave rise to the 25 T cell receptor beta chains below, sequenced in a study of early T cells in non-severe SARS-CoV-2 infection. Using its own MiXCR run on the 5' RACE reads, TCRdb lists one record per CDR3 protein. Counted here are roughly 35,000 distinct CDR3 sequences, under 6.5% occurring once; the ten biggest clones make up about a quarter. The source material was whole blood. The receptors come from an adult who was a healthcare worker with PCR-confirmed SARS-CoV-2 infection or an uninfected control (not recorded which).

This clonotype was observed many times. This rearrangement joins TRBV19 to TRBJ2-2, with D possibly TRBD2 on 5 matching bases. The CDR3 extends over 13 amino acids. V gave up 10 bases and J gave up 5 bases, with 14 bases separating them. Germline values: CDR1 LNHDA, CDR2 SQIVND (reference sequence). The CDR3, as DNA: TGTGCCACCACGGAGAGGGAGACCGGGGAGCTGTTTTTT. Protein product: CATTERETGELFF.

This clonotype was seen more than once but under ten times. The chain combines TRBV4-3 with TRBJ2-7; 7 bases are shared with TRBD2. This CDR3 has 15 residues. With V trimmed by 0 bases and J by 5 bases, 7 bases remained unmatched. Germline assignment: CDR1 LGHNA and CDR2 YSLEER. Here the CDR3 reads CASSQDQGGYDEQYF. CDR3 DNA: TGCGCCAGCAGCCAAGATCAGGGAGGGTATGACGAGCAGTACTTC.

In regard to this clonotype: One junction end disagrees with the germline gene, perhaps due to a read error. V gene TRBV14 combines with J gene TRBJ2-1; 8 nucleotides align to TRBD1. Germline values: CDR1 SGHDN, CDR2 FVKESK. The CDR3 loop spans 14 amino acids. The CDR3 sequence: CASSQDRGDRGLAF. For the CDR3, the DNA is TGTGCCAGCAGCCAAGATAGAGGCGACAGGGGCCTAGCCTTC.

This clonotype was found many times. The chain employs TRBV19 and TRBJ1-2; D call uncertain. V lost 1 base, J lost 8 bases, and 14 bases lay in between. Germline loops: CDR1 LNHDA, CDR2 SQIVND (reference sequence). The CDR3 is made up of 14 amino acids. CDR3 sequence (DNA): TGTGCCAGTAGTATAGTCTCGCTCACATCCGGCTACACCTTC. Encoded protein: CASSIVSLTSGYTF.

This clonotype was seen at least ten times. This chain connects TRBV6-5 to TRBJ2-7; 8 bases map to TRBD1. The CDR3 extends over 13 amino acids. Germline V gene lookup returns CDR1 MNHEY and CDR2 SVGAGI. V lost 6 bases and J lost 8; bases outside the gene matches: 9. The CDR3 sequence is CASSRGQELKQYF. In DNA, the CDR3 is TGTGCCAGCAGCCGGGGACAGGAGCTTAAGCAGTACTTC.

Many counts were recorded for this clonotype. This sequence joins TRBV6-1 and TRBJ1-2, with a possible D match to TRBD1 (5 bases). The V end lost 7 bases, the J end lost 4 bases, and 16 bases lay between the germline ends. Germline values: CDR1 MNHNS, CDR2 SASEGT. This CDR3 spans 14 amino acids. CDR3 coding DNA: TGTGCCAGCATGGAGGGGATGTTGTCCTATGGCTACACCTTC. It encodes CASMEGMLSYGYTF.

This clonotype showed up just a few times. This chain connects TRBV7-6 to TRBJ2-2; possible D gene TRBD1, 6 bases. Germline CDR1 reads SGHVS; CDR2 reads FNYEAQ. V was cut by 5 bases and J by 3 bases, with 13 bases left in between. This CDR3 contains 15 residues. CDR3 DNA: TGTGCCAGCAGCCCTCGGACAGAGTACACCGGGGAGCTGTTTTTT. It is translated as CASSPRTEYTGELFF.

This clonotype was seen a few times. The V and J genes are TRBV7-6 and TRBJ2-7; D is ambiguous. The CDR3 has 12 residues. V was cut by 1 base and J by 3 bases, with 4 bases left in between. Germline V gene sequence: CDR1 SGHVS, CDR2 FNYEAQ. CDR3 region: CASSLDNYEQYF. Here the CDR3 DNA reads TGTGCCAGCAGCTTAGACAACTACGAGCAGTACTTC.

This clonotype was picked up many times. V and J are TRBV15 and TRBJ2-7, with TRBD1 identical over 8 bases. This CDR3 contains 14 residues. Per the germline V gene, CDR1 is LNHNV and CDR2 is YYDKDF (reference sequence). V lost 3 bases to trimming and J lost 2 bases; unmatched junction nucleotides: 3. CDR3 sequence: CATSSDRGPYEQYF. The CDR3 DNA reads TGTGCCACCAGCAGCGACAGGGGTCCCTACGAGCAGTACTTC.

This clonotype showed up just a few times. The chain is built from TRBV6-6 and TRBJ2-3, with D maybe TRBD2 (5 bases). Germline V gives CDR1 MNHNY, CDR2 SVGAGI (reference sequence). The CDR3 length is 12 residues. Trimming cost V 2 bases and J 6 bases, with 6 bases left between them. In nucleotides, the CDR3 is TGTGCCAGCAGTTACAGGGAGGATACGCAGTATTTT. This translates into CASSYREDTQYF.

In its sample, this clonotype was seen a few times. The chain has TRBV11-2 and TRBJ2-3, with TRBD2 matching over 7 bases. V shed 1 base, J shed 4 bases, and the junction held 2 bases outside the gene matches. The CDR3 is 14 amino acids. Germline-derived CDR1 and CDR2 are SGHAT and FQNNGV. CDR3 nucleotide sequence: TGTGCCAGCAGCTTAGGCGGGAGCCCAGATACGCAGTATTTT. As protein: CASSLGGSPDTQYF.

At least ten counts were recorded for this clonotype. The gene calls are TRBV5-1 and TRBJ2-7; 9 bases line up with TRBD1. The CDR3 covers 16 residues. V trimming: 6 bases; J trimming: 5 bases; junction bases outside the gene matches: 15. Germline-derived CDR1 and CDR2 are SGHRS and YFSETQ. The DNA for the CDR3 is TGCGCCAGCAAACCCCGTCCAGGGACAGGGATACACGAGCAGTACTTC. Its translation is CASKPRPGTGIHEQYF. The variable domain in full, completed from reference TRBV5-1 and TRBJ2-7, reads KAGVTQTPRYLIKTRGQQVTLSCSPISGHRSVSWYQQTPGQGLQFLFEYFSETQRNKGNFPGRFSGRQFSNSRSEMNVSTLELGDSALYLCASKPRPGTGIHEQYFGPGTRLTVT.

This clonotype was observed at least ten times. This chain joins TRBV20-1 and TRBJ2-1; 9 nucleotides agree with TRBD1. The CDR3 contains 18 residues. Trimming took 0 bases from V and 3 from J; bases not matched to a gene: 12. Germline CDR1 is DFQATT and CDR2 is SNEGSKA (reference sequence). The chain's CDR3 is CSAREATGGLPFYNEQFF. CDR3 sequence (DNA): TGCAGTGCTAGAGAGGCGACAGGGGGTTTGCCTTTCTACAATGAGCAGTTCTTC.

This clonotype was seen ten or more times. The rearrangement links TRBV18 to TRBJ2-7; 7 bases agree with TRBD1. CDR3 length equals 14 residues. Germline lookup yields CDR1 KGHSH and CDR2 LQKENI. Germline trimming cut 6 bases from V and 5 bases from J; bases unmatched to any gene: 10. The CDR3 DNA reads TGTGCCAGCTCGTCCGGGACAGCCGGACACGAGCAGTACTTC. It translates to CASSSGTAGHEQYF. Full variable domain (outside the CDR3, taken from reference TRBV18 and TRBJ2-7): NAGVMQNPRHLVRRRGQEARLRCSPMKGHSHVYWYRQLPEEGLKFMVYLQKENIIDESGMPKERFSAEFPKEGPSILRIQQVVRGDSAAYFCASSSGTAGHEQYFGPGTRLTVT.

Only a few counts were recorded for this clonotype. The J gene is TRBJ2-3, the V gene TRBV12-3 or TRBV12-4; tentatively, D is TRBD1 (5 bases). The ends were cut back, 1 base at V and 2 bases at J, with 7 bases in the middle. This CDR3 contains 14 residues. The CDR3 nucleotides read TGTGCCAGCAGTTTAGTGGGGCCCACAGATACGCAGTATTTT. Its translation: CASSLVGPTDTQYF.

This clonotype was observed many times. The gene calls are TRBV6-6 and TRBJ1-5; 8 nucleotides align to TRBD1. Germline values: CDR1 MNHNY, CDR2 SVGAGI (reference sequence). V lost 3 bases and J lost 7; bases outside the gene matches: 8. The CDR3 length is 15 residues. The CDR3 is CASSYSDRGGQPQHF. CDR3 bases: TGTGCCAGCAGTTATTCCGACAGGGGCGGACAGCCCCAGCATTTT.

This clonotype has just a few counts. The chain carries TRBV6-5 and TRBJ2-7; 11 bases are a match to TRBD2. CDR3 length equals 15 residues. V gave up 3 bases and J gave up 3 bases; unmatched junction bases: 4. Germline CDR1 and CDR2: MNHEY and SVGAGI. The CDR3: CASSYSTSGGYEQYF. CDR3 DNA: TGTGCCAGCAGTTATAGTACTAGCGGGGGCTACGAGCAGTACTTC.

The genes are TRBV5-4 and TRBJ2-1, with 8 bases identical to TRBD1. CDR1 and CDR2 from the germline V gene are SGHNT and YYREEE (reference sequence). There are 16 residues in the CDR3. Trimming took 4 bases from V and 4 from J; bases not matched to a gene: 10. The CDR3 region is CASSPAPGQGYNEQFF. The CDR3 DNA follows: TGTGCCAGCAGCCCCGCCCCCGGACAGGGATACAATGAGCAGTTCTTC.

This clonotype showed up many times. The rearrangement uses TRBV20-1 and TRBJ2-3; D unclear. V gave up 3 bases and J gave up 0 bases, with 7 bases separating them. The CDR3 loop spans 13 amino acids. The germline CDR1 and CDR2 sequences are DFQATT and SNEGSKA (reference sequence). CDR3 DNA: TGCAGTGCTAGGGCGCCCAGCACAGATACGCAGTATTTT. This translates into CSARAPSTDTQYF.

This clonotype was counted at least ten times. The chain employs TRBV20-1 and TRBJ2-3, with 7 bases that match TRBD1. With V trimmed by 5 bases and J by 2 bases, 4 bases remained unmatched. Germline-derived CDR1 and CDR2 are DFQATT and SNEGSKA (reference sequence). The CDR3 has 13 residues. The CDR3 DNA is TGCAGTGCTCCGGACAGGAACACAGATACGCAGTATTTT. Protein product: CSAPDRNTDTQYF.

This clonotype turned up a few times. The V gene is TRBV7-3, the J gene TRBJ2-5; D is uncertain. The germline gives CDR1 SGHTA, CDR2 FQGTGA. With 0 bases removed from V and 3 bases from J, the gap between germline ends came to 5 bases. The CDR3 is 13 amino acids. The DNA for the CDR3 is TGTGCCAGCAGCTTAACGCCAAAAGAGACCCAGTACTTC. Residues: CASSLTPKETQYF.

The sample holds many counts of this clonotype. This chain joins TRBV7-9 and TRBJ1-1; possible D gene TRBD1, 6 bases. The CDR3 consists of 14 residues. V shed 9 bases and J shed 0 bases, with 14 bases lying between them. Germline CDR1 reads SEHNR; CDR2 reads FQNEAQ (reference sequence). The CDR3 region has the DNA TGTGCCAGTAGAAGTGGACAGTTGAACACTGAAGCTTTCTTT. Amino acid sequence: CASRSGQLNTEAFF.

This clonotype was recorded a few times. The genes are TRBV27 and TRBJ1-5, with a weak D call TRBD1 (6 bases). Germline V gene data show CDR1 as MNHEY and CDR2 as SMNVEV (reference sequence). The CDR3 consists of 14 residues. V dropped 4 bases and J dropped 8 bases, with 15 bases sitting between them. CDR3 nucleotide sequence: TGTGCCAGCAGTTCCGCGACAGGTATCGAGCCCCAGCATTTT. Its protein product is CASSSATGIEPQHF.

This clonotype has a count of ten or more. V usage is TRBV4-3 and J usage is TRBJ1-4; D remains unclear. The CDR3 sequence is 15 residues long. The V end was cut by 0 bases, the J end by 8 bases, with 13 bases between. CDR1 and CDR2 from the germline V gene are LGHNA and YSLEER. The CDR3 sequence is CASSQDGRSNEKLFF. The CDR3 DNA follows: TGCGCCAGCAGCCAAGACGGACGGTCGAACGAAAAACTGTTTTTT.

This clonotype has just a few counts. The chain combines TRBV28 with TRBJ1-2; weak D call: TRBD1 (6 bases). The germline V gene encodes CDR1 MDHEN and CDR2 SYDVKM. V was shortened by 6 bases and J by 2 bases, with 22 bases between the two germline ends. The CDR3 runs to 17 residues. The CDR3 DNA is TGTGCCAGCAGCCCGGCGGGGGCGCTGGTAGTGAACTATGGCTACACCTTC. Translation: CASSPAGALVVNYGYTF.